The T cell receptor beta chain described here comes from a study of T cells in Graves' hyperthyroidism and ophthalmopathy. Only a few counts were recorded for this clonotype. Amplification of TCR beta CDR3 regions used RNA as the template. The HTBI set primed first-round TCR CDR3 RT-PCR. Via MiXCR, TCRdb re-called the multiplex PCR reads, giving one row per CDR3 protein. Of fewer than 25,000 distinct CDR3 sequences in the sample, about 49% were seen once. Hyperthyroidism, newly diagnosed and lasting under 2 months, affected patients aged 18 to 65. Criteria for exclusion of patients were uncontrolled infection, other autoimmune disease, pregnancy or lactation. The sequenced material came from blood. The clonotype originates from a woman aged 40 to 50 with Graves' hyperthyroidism that later progressed to Graves' ophthalmopathy.

The CDR3 sequence is CASRLTSRPYEQYF. In DNA form, the CDR3 reads TGTGCCAGCAGACTTACTAGCCGACCCTACGAGCAGTACTTC. The chain employs TRBV2 and TRBJ2-7, with D maybe TRBD2 (6 bases). Per the germline V gene, CDR1 is SNHLY and CDR2 is FYNNEI. V lost 6 bases and J 2 bases, leaving 14 bases between the germline ends. The CDR3 length is 14 residues.